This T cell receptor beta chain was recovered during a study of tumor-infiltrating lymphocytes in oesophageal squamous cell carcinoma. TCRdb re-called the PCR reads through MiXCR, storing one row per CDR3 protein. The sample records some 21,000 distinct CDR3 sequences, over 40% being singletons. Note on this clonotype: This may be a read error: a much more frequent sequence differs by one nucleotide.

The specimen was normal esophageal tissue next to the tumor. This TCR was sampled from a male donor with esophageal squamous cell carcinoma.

CDR3 sequence reads: CASSANEQYF. CDR3 bases: TGTGCCAGTAGCGCCAATGAGCAGTACTTC. J is TRBJ2-5 and V is TRBV19; no clear D. CDR1 and CDR2 from the germline V gene are LNHDA and SQIVND (reference sequence). The CDR3 consists of 10 residues. V gave up 6 bases and J gave up 11 bases, with 10 bases separating them. The full variable domain, with the rest looked up from reference TRBV19 and TRBJ2-5, is DGGITQSPKYLFRKEGQNVTLSCEQNLNHDAMYWYRQDPGQGLRLIYYSQIVNDFQKGDIAEGYSVSREKKESFPLTVTSAQKNPTAFYLCASSANEQYFGPGTRLLVL.